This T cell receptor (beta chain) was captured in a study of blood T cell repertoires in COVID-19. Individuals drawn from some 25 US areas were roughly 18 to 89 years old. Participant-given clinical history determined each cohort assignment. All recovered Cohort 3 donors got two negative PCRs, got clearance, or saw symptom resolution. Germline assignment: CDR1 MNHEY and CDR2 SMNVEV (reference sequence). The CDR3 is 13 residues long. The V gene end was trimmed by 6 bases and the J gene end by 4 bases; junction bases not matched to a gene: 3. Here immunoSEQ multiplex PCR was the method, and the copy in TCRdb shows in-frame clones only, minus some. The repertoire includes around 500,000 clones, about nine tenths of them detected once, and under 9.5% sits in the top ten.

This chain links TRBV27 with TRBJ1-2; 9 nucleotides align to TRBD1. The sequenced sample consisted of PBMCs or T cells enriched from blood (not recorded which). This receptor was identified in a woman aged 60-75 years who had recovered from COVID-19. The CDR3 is CASRRGQGYGYTF. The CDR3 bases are TGTGCCAGCAGACGGGGACAGGGCTATGGCTACACCTTC.